Below, one TCR beta chain is given with its context. This clonotype was found many times. This receptor's antigen is unknown. No base quality values were provided; no much bigger clone lies one nucleotide off. The sample is drawn from a study of breast tumors, draining lymph nodes, adjacent tissues (TCRdb year 2016). With regard to the full study: The study compared TCR beta repertoires across tumor, adjacent nontumor tissue and axillary lymph nodes from breast cancer patients. The study aimed to assess the relationships and possible T-cell exchange between tumor, surrounding tissue and draining lymph node repertoires in human breast cancer.

The paper as a whole reports these results and caveats: The data were considered consistent with most tumor T cells being derived from the lymph node and subsequently expanding within tumor tissue. The conclusion that tumor T cells originate in lymph nodes was framed as consistent with a hypothesis rather than directly demonstrated. The similarity between tumor and nontumor tissue repertoires was significantly greater in luminal-like breast cancer than in basal-like breast cancer. Tumor T-cell repertoires showed less diversity than lymph node repertoires and more diversity than nontumor tissue repertoires, and tumor T-cell repertoires showed preferential V and J gene usage.

Lymph node samples came from the axillary draining lymph nodes of breast cancer patients. The sample was run on an Illumina HiSeq 2000. TCR beta chain libraries were generated by multiplex PCR amplification. The amplified TCR beta chain products were analyzed by high-throughput sequencing. TCRdb reran the public reads through fastp at Q25 and MiXCR, keeping productive beta chains. When rows share a CDR3 protein, they turn into one entry using the most common DNA and genes. For this sample the table gives about 200,000 distinct CDR3 sequences, of which less than 45% were detected only once. The leading ten clones occupy over 3.5% of the sample. The germline V gene (reference sequence) provides CDR1 LNHDA and CDR2 SQIVND. Its CDR3 holds 15 amino acids, cysteine through phenylalanine. Only CDR3 DNA is held: 45 bases, read in frame from base 1. Between the V and J ends, shortened by 5 bases and 2 bases respectively, the junction contains 15 bases.

The clonotype originates from a female donor with breast cancer. Some clones in this sample may be carry-over from other donors' samples. The rearranged chain carries TRBV19 and TRBJ1-2, with TRBD1 as a weak D call on 6 bases. Sequencing was carried out using axillary lymph node tissue. The CDR3 is CASSVYRDLNYGYTF. The nucleotide sequence reads as follows: TGTGCCAGTAGTGTCTACAGGGATCTGAACTATGGCTACACCTTC.